Sequencing of this T cell receptor beta chain was carried out in a study of vaccination effects on CD4 cells after COVID-19. At the level of the study: Each participant was given two doses of one vaccine (BNT162b2 or mRNA-1273). General study points: Among infection- and vaccine-induced clones, marked clonal contraction occurred late after vaccination. Cross-reactivity toward common cold coronaviruses was confined to only 1 of 255 vaccine-induced clones in healthy vaccinees.

Subsequent to a culture period of under 11 days, CD4+ T cells were isolated. Negative nucleocapsid antibody tests before and after vaccination confirmed no previous SARS-CoV-2 infection. A word on this clone: Its antigen is unknown.

This CDR3 has 13 residues. V lost 3 bases and J lost 8; bases outside the gene matches: 5. Germline V gene sequence: CDR1 MGHRA, CDR2 YSYEKL. The repertoire was sequenced with immunoSEQ multiplex PCR; TCRdb's copy has only in-frame clones and lacks some. In the table there are tens of thousands of clones, 70% to 80% of which are singletons. This sequence joins TRBV4-1 and TRBJ1-2, with 8 positions matching TRBD1. This material consisted of CD4+ T cells from PBMCs cultured without peptide, taken before COVID-19 vaccination. This receptor was identified in a human donor who received a COVID-19 vaccine. The CDR3 protein is CASSHQGARGYTF. In DNA form, the CDR3 reads TGCGCCAGCAGCCACCAGGGGGCGCGGGGCTACACCTTC.